The rows below give T cell receptor beta chains drawn from one sample of a study of technical replicates of blood from a handful of donors. The method was immunoSEQ multiplex PCR; TCRdb's version includes in-frame clones alone and lacks a portion of them. The data show about 83,000 clones, about 96% seen once. Sequencing was performed on T cells isolated from PBMCs. Receptor source: a human donor in good health. The CDR3 runs from the conserved cysteine through the conserved F or W. The order of the fields is V gene, D gene, clone size, J gene, CDR3 DNA, CDR3 protein. The D gene is left open where the match is weak. Clone size is shown for a subset of rows, as once, few, many or a class of expanded clone.

v_gene: TRBV4-1
d_gene: -
abundance: -
j_gene: TRBJ2-3
CDR3nt: TGCGCCAGCAGCCAAGATAGGGGTAGAGGGGGTACAGATACGCAGTATTTT
CDR3aa: CASSQDRGRGGTDTQYF

v_gene: TRBV6-5
d_gene: TRBD2
abundance: -
j_gene: TRBJ2-3
CDR3nt: TGTGCCAGCAGTTTGAGACCGGGACTAGAAGTTGATACGCAGTATTTT
CDR3aa: CASSLRPGLEVDTQYF

v_gene: TRBV5-4
d_gene: TRBD2
abundance: -
j_gene: TRBJ2-7
CDR3nt: TGTGCCAGCAGCTCCAGGACTAGCGGGAGCGAGCAGTACTTC
CDR3aa: CASSSRTSGSEQYF

v_gene: TRBV28
d_gene: TRBD1
abundance: -
j_gene: TRBJ2-3
CDR3nt: TGTGCCAGCAGTTTAGGGACAGCTAGCACAGATACGCAGTATTTT
CDR3aa: CASSLGTASTDTQYF

v_gene: TRBV7-9
d_gene: TRBD1
abundance: -
j_gene: TRBJ2-7
CDR3nt: TGTGCCAGCAACAAAGGGACAGACTACGAGCAGTACTTC
CDR3aa: CASNKGTDYEQYF

v_gene: TRBV28
d_gene: -
abundance: -
j_gene: TRBJ1-5
CDR3nt: TGTGCCAGCAGTTTAAGCAGGTTCAATCAGCCCCAGCATTTT
CDR3aa: CASSLSRFNQPQHF

v_gene: TRBV25-1
d_gene: -
abundance: -
j_gene: TRBJ2-1
CDR3nt: TGTGCCAGCAGTGATGGTGCCCCCGGGGACTACAATGAGCAGTTCTTC
CDR3aa: CASSDGAPGDYNEQFF

v_gene: TRBV6-1
d_gene: -
abundance: once
j_gene: TRBJ1-2
CDR3nt: TGTGCCAGCAGTGAACGGGGGTATGGCTACACCTTC
CDR3aa: CASSERGYGYTF

v_gene: TRBV6-5
d_gene: TRBD1
abundance: -
j_gene: TRBJ2-6
CDR3nt: TGTGCCAGCAGCAGGGGGACCGGGGCCAACGTCCTGACTTTC
CDR3aa: CASSRGTGANVLTF

v_gene: TRBV14
d_gene: -
abundance: -
j_gene: TRBJ2-1
CDR3nt: TGTGCCAGCAGCCTGGAGGACAGTGCAAGCAATGAGCAGTTCTTC
CDR3aa: CASSLEDSASNEQFF

v_gene: TRBV7-9
d_gene: -
abundance: -
j_gene: TRBJ2-2
CDR3nt: TGTGCCAGCAGCATCAGCCGGGACACCGGGGAGCTGTTTTTT
CDR3aa: CASSISRDTGELFF

v_gene: TRBV6-6
d_gene: -
abundance: once
j_gene: TRBJ2-7
CDR3nt: TGTGCCAGCAGTTATGACAGCGCCTACGAGCAGTACTTC
CDR3aa: CASSYDSAYEQYF

v_gene: TRBV4-3
d_gene: -
abundance: -
j_gene: TRBJ2-1
CDR3nt: TGCGCCAGCAGCCAAGTACTTAGCTCCTACAATGAGCAGTTCTTC
CDR3aa: CASSQVLSSYNEQFF

v_gene: TRBV11-3
d_gene: -
abundance: -
j_gene: TRBJ2-3
CDR3nt: TGTGCCAGCAGCTTATCCTCTAGCACAGATACGCAGTATTTT
CDR3aa: CASSLSSSTDTQYF

v_gene: TRBV19
d_gene: -
abundance: -
j_gene: TRBJ1-4
CDR3nt: TGTGCCAGTAGTATAGAAGGGGCCTTAAATGAAAAACTGTTTTTT
CDR3aa: CASSIEGALNEKLFF

v_gene: TRBV6-4
d_gene: -
abundance: -
j_gene: TRBJ1-5
CDR3nt: TGTGCCAGCAGTACAGAGATAGATCAGCCCCAGCATTTT
CDR3aa: CASSTEIDQPQHF

v_gene: TRBV5-3
d_gene: TRBD2
abundance: -
j_gene: TRBJ2-1
CDR3nt: TGTGCCAGAGACCTGCGGGGGAGCTCCTACAATGAGCAGTTCTTC
CDR3aa: CARDLRGSSYNEQFF

v_gene: TRBV2
d_gene: -
abundance: -
j_gene: TRBJ2-3
CDR3nt: TGTGCCAGCAGGGGGTTAGGGGGTACTGCAGATACGCAGTATTTT
CDR3aa: CASRGLGGTADTQYF

v_gene: TRBV9
d_gene: TRBD1
abundance: -
j_gene: TRBJ2-5
CDR3nt: TGTGCCAGCAGCACAAGGACAGGGGCAGAGACCCAGTACTTC
CDR3aa: CASSTRTGAETQYF

v_gene: TRBV6-5
d_gene: TRBD1
abundance: once
j_gene: TRBJ1-2
CDR3nt: TGTGCCAGCAGTTACTCTGCAGGGGGATCTGGCTACACCTTC
CDR3aa: CASSYSAGGSGYTF

v_gene: TRBV7-8
d_gene: -
abundance: -
j_gene: TRBJ2-1
CDR3nt: TGTGCCAGCAGCTTTTCACGCAGTGGAGATGAGCAGTTCTTC
CDR3aa: CASSFSRSGDEQFF

v_gene: TRBV29-1
d_gene: TRBD2
abundance: -
j_gene: TRBJ2-7
CDR3nt: TGCAGCGTTGACGGGACTAGCGGAGCCTACGAGCAGTACTTC
CDR3aa: CSVDGTSGAYEQYF

v_gene: TRBV27
d_gene: TRBD2
abundance: -
j_gene: TRBJ2-7
CDR3nt: TGTGCCAGCAGCAGACTAGCGGGGAACTACGAGCAGTACTTC
CDR3aa: CASSRLAGNYEQYF

v_gene: TRBV5-1
d_gene: -
abundance: -
j_gene: TRBJ2-5
CDR3nt: TGCGCCAGCAGCTTAATAGGACTATACCAAGAGACCCAGTACTTC
CDR3aa: CASSLIGLYQETQYF

v_gene: TRBV9
d_gene: TRBD2
abundance: few
j_gene: TRBJ2-3
CDR3nt: TGTGCCAGCAGCGTCACTAGCGGGAGATCGGGAGATACGCAGTATTTT
CDR3aa: CASSVTSGRSGDTQYF

v_gene: TRBV5-1
d_gene: TRBD2
abundance: -
j_gene: TRBJ2-1
CDR3nt: TGCGCCAGCAGCCTATATAGCGGGAGCTCCTACAATGAGCAGTTCTTC
CDR3aa: CASSLYSGSSYNEQFF

v_gene: TRBV7-2
d_gene: TRBD1
abundance: -
j_gene: TRBJ2-3
CDR3nt: TGTGCCAGCAGCCCGACAGGGTATAATTCAGATACGCAGTATTTT
CDR3aa: CASSPTGYNSDTQYF

v_gene: TRBV25-1
d_gene: TRBD1
abundance: -
j_gene: TRBJ1-1
CDR3nt: TGTGCCAGCAAAAGGGGGCAGTCTGAAGCTTTCTTT
CDR3aa: CASKRGQSEAFF

v_gene: TRBV28
d_gene: TRBD1
abundance: once
j_gene: TRBJ2-2
CDR3nt: TGTGCCAGCAGTTTCCTCGGACAGGGCGGCACCGGGGAGCTGTTTTTT
CDR3aa: CASSFLGQGGTGELFF

v_gene: TRBV4-3
d_gene: -
abundance: -
j_gene: TRBJ2-7
CDR3nt: TGCGCCAGCAGCCAAGCGGCAGGGGCCTCCTACGAGCAGTACTTC
CDR3aa: CASSQAAGASYEQYF

v_gene: TRBV30
d_gene: -
abundance: -
j_gene: TRBJ2-1
CDR3nt: TGTGCCTGGAGTGTCAATTCCTACAATGAGCAGTTCTTC
CDR3aa: CAWSVNSYNEQFF

v_gene: TRBV1
d_gene: -
abundance: -
j_gene: TRBJ1-1
CDR3nt: TGCACCAGCAGCCAAGAACCGGGTCTTACAGGTTCGGTGAACACTGAAGCTTTCTTT
CDR3aa: CTSSQEPGLTGSVNTEAFF

v_gene: TRBV11-3
d_gene: -
abundance: -
j_gene: TRBJ2-7
CDR3nt: TGTGCCAGCAGCTTAGATAATATGGGAGTGGGCTACGAGCAGTACTTC
CDR3aa: CASSLDNMGVGYEQYF

v_gene: TRBV11-2
d_gene: TRBD1
abundance: -
j_gene: TRBJ2-5
CDR3nt: TGTGCCAGCAGCTTTGCCGGGACAGGGCGGGAGACCCAGTACTTC
CDR3aa: CASSFAGTGRETQYF

v_gene: TRBV9
d_gene: -
abundance: -
j_gene: TRBJ1-1
CDR3nt: TGTGCCAGCAGAGGAGGCGGTGAAGCTTTCTTT
CDR3aa: CASRGGGEAFF

v_gene: TRBV5-1
d_gene: TRBD2
abundance: -
j_gene: TRBJ2-6
CDR3nt: TGCGCCAGCAGCGCACTAGCGGGAGTAAGCGGGGCCAACGTCCTGACTTTC
CDR3aa: CASSALAGVSGANVLTF

v_gene: TRBV5-8
d_gene: -
abundance: -
j_gene: TRBJ2-3
CDR3nt: TGTGCCAGCAGCTGGGGGATTGGGGGCATGACAGATACGCAGTATTTT
CDR3aa: CASSWGIGGMTDTQYF

v_gene: TRBV29-1
d_gene: -
abundance: -
j_gene: TRBJ2-7
CDR3nt: TGCAGCGTTGAATTTAGGTCAGGGCTCGCCTACGAGCAGTACTTC
CDR3aa: CSVEFRSGLAYEQYF

v_gene: TRBV11-3
d_gene: TRBD1
abundance: -
j_gene: TRBJ1-1
CDR3nt: TGTGCCAGCAGCACGGGACAGGGAGCTTTCTTT
CDR3aa: CASSTGQGAFF

v_gene: TRBV9
d_gene: TRBD1
abundance: -
j_gene: TRBJ2-7
CDR3nt: TGTGCCAGCAGCGGGACAGGGGGCGGCTACGAGCAGTACTTC
CDR3aa: CASSGTGGGYEQYF

v_gene: TRBV7-8
d_gene: TRBD1
abundance: once
j_gene: TRBJ1-1
CDR3nt: TGTGCCAGCAGCTCAGGACAGGGAGGTGAAGCTTTCTTT
CDR3aa: CASSSGQGGEAFF

v_gene: TRBV6-4
d_gene: TRBD1
abundance: -
j_gene: TRBJ2-7
CDR3nt: TGTGCCAGCAGTCCCCAGGGGGCCTCTTCCGACGAGCAGTACTTC
CDR3aa: CASSPQGASSDEQYF

v_gene: TRBV6-4
d_gene: TRBD1
abundance: -
j_gene: TRBJ2-1
CDR3nt: TGTGCCAGCAGCCCCGGGACAGGGGGCGATGAGCAGTTCTTC
CDR3aa: CASSPGTGGDEQFF

v_gene: TRBV10-1
d_gene: TRBD2
abundance: -
j_gene: TRBJ2-3
CDR3nt: TGCGCCAGCAGTGAAATAGCGGGGGGGCGTGATACGCAGTATTTT
CDR3aa: CASSEIAGGRDTQYF

v_gene: TRBV6-6
d_gene: TRBD2
abundance: -
j_gene: TRBJ2-3
CDR3nt: TGTGCCAGCAGTTACGGGGCGGGAGGGCAGAATACGCAGTATTTT
CDR3aa: CASSYGAGGQNTQYF

v_gene: TRBV7-2
d_gene: -
abundance: -
j_gene: TRBJ2-4
CDR3nt: TGTGCCAGCAGCTTAACAGTAGCCAAAAACATTCAGTACTTC
CDR3aa: CASSLTVAKNIQYF